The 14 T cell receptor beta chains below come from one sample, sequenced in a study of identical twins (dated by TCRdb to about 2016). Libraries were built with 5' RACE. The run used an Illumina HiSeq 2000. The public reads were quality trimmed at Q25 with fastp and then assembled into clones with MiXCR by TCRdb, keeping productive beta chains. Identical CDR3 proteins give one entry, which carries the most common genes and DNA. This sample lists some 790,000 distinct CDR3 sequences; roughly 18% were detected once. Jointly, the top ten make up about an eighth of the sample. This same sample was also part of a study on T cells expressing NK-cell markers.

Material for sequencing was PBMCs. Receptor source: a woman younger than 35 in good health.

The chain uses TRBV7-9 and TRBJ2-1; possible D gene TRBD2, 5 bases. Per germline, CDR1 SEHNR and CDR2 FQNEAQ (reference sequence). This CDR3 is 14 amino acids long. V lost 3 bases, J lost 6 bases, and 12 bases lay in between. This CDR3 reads CASSFPGISNEQFF. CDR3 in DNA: TGTGCCAGCAGCTTCCCCGGGATTAGCAATGAGCAGTTCTTC.

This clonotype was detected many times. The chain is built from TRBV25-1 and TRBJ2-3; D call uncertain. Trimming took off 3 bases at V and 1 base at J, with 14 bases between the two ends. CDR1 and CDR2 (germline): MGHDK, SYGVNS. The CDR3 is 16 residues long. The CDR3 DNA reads TGTGCCAGCAGTGAGTTTGGTGGTGGAGGCACAGATACGCAGTATTTT. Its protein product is CASSEFGGGGTDTQYF.

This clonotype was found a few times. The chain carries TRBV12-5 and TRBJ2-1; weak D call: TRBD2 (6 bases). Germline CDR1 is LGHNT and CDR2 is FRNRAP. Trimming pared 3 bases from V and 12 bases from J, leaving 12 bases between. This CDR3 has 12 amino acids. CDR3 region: CASGLASVVQFF. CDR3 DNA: TGTGCTAGTGGTTTAGCTAGCGTCGTGCAGTTCTTC. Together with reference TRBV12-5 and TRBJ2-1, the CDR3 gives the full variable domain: DARVTQTPRHKVTEMGQEVTMRCQPILGHNTVFWYRQTMMQGLELLAYFRNRAPLDDSGMPKDRFSAEMPDATLATLKIQPSEPRDSAVYFCASGLASVVQFFGPGTRLTVL.

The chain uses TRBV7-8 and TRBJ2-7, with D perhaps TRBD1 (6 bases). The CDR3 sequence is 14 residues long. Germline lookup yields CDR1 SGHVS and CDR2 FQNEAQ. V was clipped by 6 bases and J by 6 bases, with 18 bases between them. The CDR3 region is CASRLTGPSAEQYF. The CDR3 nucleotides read TGTGCCAGCAGGCTGACAGGTCCCTCCGCCGAGCAGTACTTC.

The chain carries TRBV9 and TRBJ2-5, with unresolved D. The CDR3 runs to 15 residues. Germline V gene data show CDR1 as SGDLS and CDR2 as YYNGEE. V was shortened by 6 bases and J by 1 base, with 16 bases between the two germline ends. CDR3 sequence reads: CASTTSSLPQETQYF. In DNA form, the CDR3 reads TGTGCCAGCACCACTTCGTCCCTACCCCAAGAGACCCAGTACTTC.

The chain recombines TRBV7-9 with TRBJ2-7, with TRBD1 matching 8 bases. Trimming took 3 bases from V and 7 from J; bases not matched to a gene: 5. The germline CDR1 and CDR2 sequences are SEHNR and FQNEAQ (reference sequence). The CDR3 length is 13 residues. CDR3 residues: CASSFPQGEEQYF. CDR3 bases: TGTGCCAGCAGCTTTCCACAGGGGGAAGAGCAGTACTTC.

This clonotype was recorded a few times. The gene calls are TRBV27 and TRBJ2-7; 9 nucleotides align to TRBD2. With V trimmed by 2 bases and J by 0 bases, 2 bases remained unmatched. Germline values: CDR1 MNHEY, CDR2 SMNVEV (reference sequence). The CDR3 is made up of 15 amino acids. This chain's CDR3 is CASSLKREASYEQYF. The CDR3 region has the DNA TGTGCCAGCAGTTTAAAGCGGGAGGCCTCCTACGAGCAGTACTTC.

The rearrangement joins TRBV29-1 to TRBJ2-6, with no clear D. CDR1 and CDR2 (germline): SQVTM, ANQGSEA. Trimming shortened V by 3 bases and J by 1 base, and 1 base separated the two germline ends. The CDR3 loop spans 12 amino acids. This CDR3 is CSVDSGANVLTF. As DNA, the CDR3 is TGCAGCGTTGATTCTGGGGCCAACGTCCTGACTTTC.

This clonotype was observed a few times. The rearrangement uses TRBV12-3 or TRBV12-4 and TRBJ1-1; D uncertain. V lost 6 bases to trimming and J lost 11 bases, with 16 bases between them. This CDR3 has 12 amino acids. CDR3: CASSVEDLGAFF. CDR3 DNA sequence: TGTGCCAGCAGCGTAGAAGATCTCGGGGCTTTCTTT.

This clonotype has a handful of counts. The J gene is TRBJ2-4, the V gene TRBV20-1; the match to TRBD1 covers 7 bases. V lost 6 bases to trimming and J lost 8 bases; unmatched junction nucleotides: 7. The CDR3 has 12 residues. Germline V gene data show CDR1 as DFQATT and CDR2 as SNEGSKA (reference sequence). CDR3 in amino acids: CSAGGRGDIQYF. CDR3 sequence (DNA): TGCAGTGCAGGGGGCCGTGGGGACATTCAGTACTTC.

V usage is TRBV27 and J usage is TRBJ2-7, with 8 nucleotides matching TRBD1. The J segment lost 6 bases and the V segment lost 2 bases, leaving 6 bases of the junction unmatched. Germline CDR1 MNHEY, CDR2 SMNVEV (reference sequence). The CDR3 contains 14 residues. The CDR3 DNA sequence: TGTGCCAGCAGTTTAACCGGACAGGGTGTCGAGCAGTACTTC. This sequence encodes CASSLTGQGVEQYF.

The CDR3 protein is CASSQVSGRSTDTQYF. CDR3 bases: TGCGCCAGCAGCCAAGTTTCCGGGAGGAGCACAGATACGCAGTATTTT. The chain uses TRBV4-3 and TRBJ2-3; TRBD2 matches at 7 bases. In germline, CDR1 is LGHNA, CDR2 YSLEER. J gave up 0 bases and V 1 base, and 4 bases lay outside the gene matches. The CDR3 length is 16 residues.

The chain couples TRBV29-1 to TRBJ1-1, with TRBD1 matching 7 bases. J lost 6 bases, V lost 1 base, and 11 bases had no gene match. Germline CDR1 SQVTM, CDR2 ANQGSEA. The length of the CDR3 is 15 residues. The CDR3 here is CSVEGAGGTRAEAFF. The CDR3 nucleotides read TGCAGCGTTGAAGGGGCAGGGGGGACTAGGGCTGAAGCTTTCTTT. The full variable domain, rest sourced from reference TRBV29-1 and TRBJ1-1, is SAVISQKPSRDICQRGTSLTIQCQVDSQVTMMFWYRQQPGQSLTLIATANQGSEATYESGFVIDKFPISRPNLTFSTLTVSNMSPEDSSIYLCSVEGAGGTRAEAFFGQGTRLTVV.

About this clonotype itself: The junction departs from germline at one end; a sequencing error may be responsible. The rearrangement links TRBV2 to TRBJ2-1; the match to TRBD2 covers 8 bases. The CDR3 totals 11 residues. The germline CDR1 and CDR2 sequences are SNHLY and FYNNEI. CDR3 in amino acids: CASRRGLAINF. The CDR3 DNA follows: TGTGCCAGCAGGCGAGGACTAGCTATAAACTTC.